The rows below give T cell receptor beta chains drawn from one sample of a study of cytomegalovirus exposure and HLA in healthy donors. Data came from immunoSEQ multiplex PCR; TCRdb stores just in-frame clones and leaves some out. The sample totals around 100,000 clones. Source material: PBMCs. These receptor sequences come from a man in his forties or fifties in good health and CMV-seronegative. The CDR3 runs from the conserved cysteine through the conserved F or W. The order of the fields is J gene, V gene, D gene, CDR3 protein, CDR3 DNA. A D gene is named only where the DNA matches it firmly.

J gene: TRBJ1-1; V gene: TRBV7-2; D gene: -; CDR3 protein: CASSLKKSGPRKTEAFF; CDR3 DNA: TGTGCCAGCAGCTTAAAAAAATCAGGGCCGAGGAAAACTGAAGCTTTCTTT
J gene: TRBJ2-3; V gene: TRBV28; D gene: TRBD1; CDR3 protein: CASSATGASRTDTQYF; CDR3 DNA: TGTGCCAGCAGCGCGACAGGGGCCTCCCGCACAGATACGCAGTATTTT
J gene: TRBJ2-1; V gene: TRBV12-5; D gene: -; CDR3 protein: CASVPRRRKIEQFF; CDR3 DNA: TGTGCTAGTGTCCCTAGGAGGAGGAAAATTGAGCAGTTCTTC
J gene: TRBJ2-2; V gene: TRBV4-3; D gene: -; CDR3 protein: CASGQVWTTGELFF; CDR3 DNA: TGCGCCAGCGGCCAAGTATGGACAACCGGGGAGCTGTTTTTT
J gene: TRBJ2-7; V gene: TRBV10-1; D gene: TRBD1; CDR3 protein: CATSDPGTGGTYEQYF; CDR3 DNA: TGCGCCACCTCAGATCCTGGGACAGGGGGAACCTACGAGCAGTACTTC
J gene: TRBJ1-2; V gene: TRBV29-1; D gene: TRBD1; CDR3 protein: CSVDVGTGRGYTF; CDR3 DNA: TGCAGCGTTGACGTAGGGACAGGGCGAGGCTACACCTTC
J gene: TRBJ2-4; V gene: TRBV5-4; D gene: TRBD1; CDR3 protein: CASSLDRVKNIQYF; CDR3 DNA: TGTGCCAGCAGCCTGGACAGGGTCAAAAACATTCAGTACTTC
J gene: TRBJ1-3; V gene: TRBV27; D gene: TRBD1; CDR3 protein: CASSLGQGYTIYF; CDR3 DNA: TGTGCCAGCAGTTTGGGACAGGGGTACACCATATATTTT
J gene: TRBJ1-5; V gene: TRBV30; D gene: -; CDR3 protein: CAWSEQGRGNQPQHF; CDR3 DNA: TGTGCCTGGAGTGAACAGGGACGGGGCAATCAGCCCCAGCATTTT
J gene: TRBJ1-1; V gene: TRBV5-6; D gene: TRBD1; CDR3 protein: CASSIGTGTSGTLITEAFF; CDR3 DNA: TGTGCCAGCAGCATCGGGACAGGGACGTCGGGGACCTTGATCACTGAAGCTTTCTTT
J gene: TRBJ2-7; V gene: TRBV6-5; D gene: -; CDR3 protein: CASSYTAGASSYEQYF; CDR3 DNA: TGTGCCAGCAGTTACACGGCAGGGGCGAGCTCCTACGAGCAGTACTTC
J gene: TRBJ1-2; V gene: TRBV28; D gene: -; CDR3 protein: CASSLSVGGALNYGYTF; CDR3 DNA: TGTGCCAGCAGTTTATCCGTGGGGGGGGCTCTTAACTATGGCTACACCTTC
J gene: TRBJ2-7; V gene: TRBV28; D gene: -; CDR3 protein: CASSTISLADEQYF; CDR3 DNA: TGTGCCAGCAGTACGATAAGTTTAGCGGACGAGCAGTACTTC
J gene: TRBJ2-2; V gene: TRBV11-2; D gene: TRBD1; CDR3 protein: CASSLTGGLHTGELFF; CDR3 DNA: TGTGCCAGCAGCTTGACAGGGGGCTTGCACACCGGGGAGCTGTTTTTT
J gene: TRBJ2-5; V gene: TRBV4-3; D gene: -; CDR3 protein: CASSQNLDYETQYF; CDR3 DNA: TGCGCCAGCAGCCAGAACCTAGACTACGAGACCCAGTACTTC
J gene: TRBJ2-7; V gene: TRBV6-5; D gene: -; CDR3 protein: CASRPGHSYEQYF; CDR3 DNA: TGTGCCAGCAGACCGGGACACTCCTACGAGCAGTACTTC
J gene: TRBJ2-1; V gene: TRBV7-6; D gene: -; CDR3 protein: CASSASGVDNEQFF; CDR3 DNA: TGTGCCAGCAGCGCGTCAGGGGTAGACAATGAGCAGTTCTTC
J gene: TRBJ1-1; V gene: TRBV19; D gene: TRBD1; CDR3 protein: CASSIGRTGGLMNTEAFF; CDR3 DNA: TGTGCCAGTAGTATAGGTCGGACAGGAGGGCTCATGAACACTGAAGCTTTCTTT
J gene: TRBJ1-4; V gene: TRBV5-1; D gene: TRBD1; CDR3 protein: CASSWAQGAVNEKLFF; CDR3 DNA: TGCGCCAGCAGCTGGGCACAGGGGGCTGTAAATGAAAAACTGTTTTTT
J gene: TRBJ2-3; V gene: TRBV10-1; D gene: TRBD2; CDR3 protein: CASSPSRAGGSSTQYF; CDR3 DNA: TGCGCCAGCAGTCCATCCCGCGCGGGGGGCTCCAGCACGCAGTATTTT
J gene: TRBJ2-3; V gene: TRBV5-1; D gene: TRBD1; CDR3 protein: CASTSTGDPTDTQYF; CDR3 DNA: TGCGCCAGCACCAGTACAGGGGACCCCACAGATACGCAGTATTTT
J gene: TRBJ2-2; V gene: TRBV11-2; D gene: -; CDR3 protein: CASSLTLRAFTGELFF; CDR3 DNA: TGTGCCAGCAGCCTTACACTACGAGCCTTTACCGGGGAGCTGTTTTTT
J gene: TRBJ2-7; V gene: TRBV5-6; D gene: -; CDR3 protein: CASSNRISYEQYF; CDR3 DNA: TGTGCCAGCAGCAACAGGATTTCCTACGAGCAGTACTTC
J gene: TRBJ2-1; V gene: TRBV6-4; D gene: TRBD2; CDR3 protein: CASKREGYTEQFF; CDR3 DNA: TGTGCCAGCAAGCGGGAGGGTTATACTGAGCAGTTCTTC
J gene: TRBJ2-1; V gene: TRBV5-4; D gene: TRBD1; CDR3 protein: CASSRTGRTDEQFF; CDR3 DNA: TGTGCCAGCAGCAGGACAGGGAGGACAGATGAGCAGTTCTTC
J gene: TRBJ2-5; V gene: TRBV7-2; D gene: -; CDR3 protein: CASSLQAQGETQYF; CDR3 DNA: TGTGCCAGCAGCTTACAGGCCCAGGGCGAGACCCAGTACTTC
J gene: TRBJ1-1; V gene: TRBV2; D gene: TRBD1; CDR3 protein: CASRDRGQTEAFF; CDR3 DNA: TGTGCCAGCAGGGACAGGGGGCAGACTGAAGCTTTCTTT
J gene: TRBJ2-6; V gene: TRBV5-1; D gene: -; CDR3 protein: CASSLAVGANVLTF; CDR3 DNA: TGCGCCAGCAGCTTGGCCGTCGGGGCCAACGTCCTGACTTTC
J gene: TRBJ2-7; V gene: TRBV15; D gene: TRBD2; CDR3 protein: CATSGSGGAYEQYF; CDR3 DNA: TGTGCCACCAGCGGCAGCGGGGGGGCCTACGAGCAGTACTTC
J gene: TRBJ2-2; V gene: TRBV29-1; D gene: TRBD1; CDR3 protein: CSVVAGGTGELFF; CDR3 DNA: TGCAGCGTTGTGGCAGGGGGAACCGGGGAGCTGTTTTTT
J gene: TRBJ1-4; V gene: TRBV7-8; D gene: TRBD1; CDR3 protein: CASSLGQGRGGEKLFF; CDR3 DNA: TGTGCCAGCAGCTTGGGACAGGGTAGGGGAGGAGAAAAACTGTTTTTT
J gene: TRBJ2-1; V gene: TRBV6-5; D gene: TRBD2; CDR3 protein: CASSYGEGRDNEQFF; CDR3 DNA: TGTGCCAGCAGTTACGGGGAGGGTAGGGACAATGAGCAGTTCTTC
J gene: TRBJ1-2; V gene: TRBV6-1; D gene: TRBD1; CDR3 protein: CASSEWVQGAQGYTF; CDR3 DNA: TGTGCCAGCAGTGAATGGGTCCAGGGGGCGCAAGGCTACACCTTC
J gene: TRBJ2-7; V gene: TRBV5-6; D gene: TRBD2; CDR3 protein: CASSPWEVAGGDHEQYF; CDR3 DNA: TGTGCCAGCAGCCCCTGGGAGGTAGCGGGAGGTGATCACGAGCAGTACTTC
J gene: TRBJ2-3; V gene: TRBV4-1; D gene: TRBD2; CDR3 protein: CASKQIGLENTDTQYF; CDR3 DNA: TGCGCCAGCAAACAAATCGGACTAGAGAACACAGATACGCAGTATTTT
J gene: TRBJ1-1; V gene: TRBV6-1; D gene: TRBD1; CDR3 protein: CASKSGTGMNTEAFF; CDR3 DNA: TGTGCCAGCAAATCCGGGACAGGGATGAACACTGAAGCTTTCTTT
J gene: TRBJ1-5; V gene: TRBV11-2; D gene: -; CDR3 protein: CASSLAGGNQPQHF; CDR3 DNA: TGTGCCAGCAGCCTAGCCGGGGGCAATCAGCCCCAGCATTTT
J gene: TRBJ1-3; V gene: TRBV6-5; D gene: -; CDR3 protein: CASRRQGAGNTIYF; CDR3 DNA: TGTGCCAGCAGACGGCAGGGTGCTGGAAACACCATATATTTT
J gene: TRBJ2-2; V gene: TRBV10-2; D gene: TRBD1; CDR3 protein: CASSLTGDTGELFF; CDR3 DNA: TGCGCCAGCAGCCTGACAGGGGACACCGGGGAGCTGTTTTTT
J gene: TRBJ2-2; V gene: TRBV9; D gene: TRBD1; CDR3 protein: CASSVAGTGQTGELFF; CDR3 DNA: TGTGCCAGCAGCGTAGCTGGGACAGGGCAAACCGGGGAGCTGTTTTTT
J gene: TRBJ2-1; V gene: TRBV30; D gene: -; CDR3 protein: CAGGLTGEQFF; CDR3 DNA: TGTGCCGGAGGCCTCACGGGTGAGCAGTTCTTC
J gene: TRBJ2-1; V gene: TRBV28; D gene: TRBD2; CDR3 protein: CASKASGRINNEQFF; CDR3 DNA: TGTGCCAGCAAAGCCAGCGGGAGGATCAACAATGAGCAGTTCTTC
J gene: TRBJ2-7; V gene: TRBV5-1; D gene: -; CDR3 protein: CASSLEPGGPYEQYF; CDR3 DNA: TGCGCCAGCAGCTTGGAGCCGGGGGGCCCCTACGAGCAGTACTTC
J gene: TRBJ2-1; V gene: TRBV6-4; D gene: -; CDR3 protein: CASSEIGGNEQFF; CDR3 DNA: TGTGCCAGCAGTGAGATAGGGGGAAATGAGCAGTTCTTC
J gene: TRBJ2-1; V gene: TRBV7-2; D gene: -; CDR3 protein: CASSFPGLREQFF; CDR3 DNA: TGTGCCAGCAGCTTTCCGGGATTGCGTGAGCAGTTCTTC
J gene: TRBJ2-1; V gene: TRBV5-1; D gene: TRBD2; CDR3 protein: CASSRGTSGKYNEQFF; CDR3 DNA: TGCGCCAGCAGCCGGGGGACTAGCGGGAAGTACAATGAGCAGTTCTTC
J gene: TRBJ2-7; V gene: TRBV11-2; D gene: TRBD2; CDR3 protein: CASSKRDVSYEQYF; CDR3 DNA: TGTGCCAGCAGCAAGCGGGATGTCTCCTACGAGCAGTACTTC
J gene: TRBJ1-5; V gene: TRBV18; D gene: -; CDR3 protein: CASSPRQGESQPQHF; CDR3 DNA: TGTGCCAGCTCACCGCGGCAGGGTGAGAGCCAGCCCCAGCATTTT
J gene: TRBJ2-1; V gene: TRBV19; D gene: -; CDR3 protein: CASSIRGGYNEQFF; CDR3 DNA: TGTGCCAGTAGTATAAGAGGGGGCTACAATGAGCAGTTCTTC
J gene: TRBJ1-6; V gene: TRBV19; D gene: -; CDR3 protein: CASSIPSPRGSSYNSPLHF; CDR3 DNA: TGTGCCAGTAGTATTCCTAGTCCACGGGGGAGCTCCTATAATTCACCCCTCCACTTT
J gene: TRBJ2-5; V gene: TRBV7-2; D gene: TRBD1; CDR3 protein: CASSRQGARGETQYF; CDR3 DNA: TGTGCCAGCAGCCGACAGGGGGCGCGAGGAGAGACCCAGTACTTC
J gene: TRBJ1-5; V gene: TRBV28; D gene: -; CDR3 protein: CPQRTQGNQPQHF; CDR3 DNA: TGTCCTCAGCGCACGCAGGGGAATCAGCCCCAGCATTTT
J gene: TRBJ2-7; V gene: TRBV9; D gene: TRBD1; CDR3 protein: CASSAPGQGHEQYF; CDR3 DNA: TGTGCCAGCAGCGCCCCGGGACAGGGCCACGAGCAGTACTTC
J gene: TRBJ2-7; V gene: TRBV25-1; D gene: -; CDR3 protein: CASSERDVSYEQYF; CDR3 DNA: TGTGCCAGCAGTGAGCGGGACGTCTCCTACGAGCAGTACTTC